This TCR beta chain emerged from a study of T-cell reconstitution after alpha-beta-depleted transplantation in children. Preparation of the TCRbeta library used unique molecular identifiers. TCRdb re-called the PCR reads with MiXCR, one entry per CDR3 protein. The top ten hold approximately 3% of the sample, which has about 540,000 distinct CDR3 sequences, 15% to 20% seen once. V was cut by 3 bases and J by 8 bases, with 14 bases left in between. The CDR3 runs 14 residues. This clonotype originated in a human donor who donated a stem cell graft to a child with acute lymphoblastic leukemia. The chain is built from TRBV12-3 or TRBV12-4 and TRBJ2-1; a weak D match, TRBD2 (6 bases). The specimen was PBMCs from the stem cell graft donor, collected from the stem cell graft. The CDR3 DNA follows: TGTGCCAGCAGTTTTATCAGCGGGCGGCATGAGCAGTTCTTC. Its protein is CASSFISGRHEQFF.